This entry lists 21 T cell receptor beta chains sequenced from one sample in a study of regulatory T cells in long-lasting Graves disease (dated by TCRdb to 2020 to 2022). This specimen's time point label, per the study, means: newly diagnosed GD, antithyroid drugs for less than 3 months. For both TCR sequencing and RNA sequencing, RNA was extracted from PBMCs using TRIzol. The method behind the library was multiplex PCR. The listed sequencing device is Illumina HiSeq 4000. CDR3 regions were amplified by Arm-PCR with iRepertoire HTBI primers to construct TCR beta libraries. TCRdb cleaned the public reads at Q25 with fastp, built clones with MiXCR and kept in-frame beta chains. Each CDR3 protein gets just one entry, which takes the most common genes and DNA from the rows behind it. The sample table holds over 200,000 distinct CDR3 sequences, of which 15% to 20% were seen once. 11% to 15% of the sample comes from the top ten.

This sample also belongs to another study, concerning T cells in Graves' hyperthyroidism and ophthalmopathy.

Sequenced here: peripheral blood mononuclear cells (PBMCs), sampled at new diagnosis, from a patient treated with antithyroid drugs. The receptors stem from a woman in her twenties or thirties with Graves disease. Donor details come from another sample of the same person, matched by shared clones.

At least ten counts were recorded for this clonotype. The J gene is TRBJ2-7, the V gene TRBV29-1, with 9 nucleotides matching TRBD1. CDR1 is SQVTM, CDR2 ANQGSEA, per germline. The CDR3 is 14 amino acids. Losses at the gene ends were 4 bases for V and 4 bases for J; bases not matched to a gene: 8. This CDR3 reads CSVGSGTGMYEQYF. In nucleotides, the CDR3 is TGCAGCGTTGGATCAGGGACAGGGATGTACGAGCAGTACTTC.

This clonotype has ten or more counts. The chain employs TRBV3-1 and TRBJ2-7; D possibly matches TRBD1 or TRBD2 (5 bases each). Germline CDR1 is LGHDT and CDR2 is YNNKEL (reference sequence). Trimming shortened V by 5 bases and J by 3 bases, and 14 bases separated the two germline ends. This CDR3 has 14 amino acids. The CDR3 protein is CASSFAGTSYEQYF. The CDR3 region has the DNA TGTGCCAGCAGCTTCGCCGGGACGAGCTACGAGCAGTACTTC.

This clonotype was seen at least ten times. The CDR3 loop reads CASSEQLLEKLFF. The CDR3 DNA sequence: TGTGCCAGCAGTGAACAGCTTCTTGAAAAACTGTTTTTT. The chain has TRBV6-1 and TRBJ1-4; D is ambiguous. The CDR3 is 13 residues long. V lost 2 bases, J lost 7 bases, and 8 bases lay in between. CDR1 is MNHNS and CDR2 is SASEGT in the germline V gene.

In its sample, this clonotype was seen many times. The chain recombines TRBV6-1 with TRBJ1-3; D gene unclear. Trimming removed 8 bases at V and 1 base at J, with 15 bases between. Looked up from germline, CDR1 is MNHNS and CDR2 is SASEGT. This CDR3 is built from 15 residues. The CDR3 bases are TGTGCCAGCCGCGGCCAGCACCTTTCTGGAAACACCATATATTTT. The encoded protein is CASRGQHLSGNTIYF.

This clonotype has a count of ten or more. This chain links TRBV3-1 with TRBJ1-2; maybe TRBD1 (5 bases). The germline CDR1 and CDR2 sequences are LGHDT and YNNKEL (reference sequence). Trimming removed 0 bases at V and 13 bases at J, with 12 bases between. This CDR3 contains 12 residues. This CDR3 is CASSQEFGGCTF. For the CDR3, the DNA is TGTGCCAGCAGCCAAGAATTTGGGGGGTGCACCTTC.

This clonotype appeared a few times. The junction shows a germline mismatch at one end, possibly a read error. This rearrangement joins TRBV20-1 to TRBJ2-1; 7 bases are shared with TRBD1. The V gene's germline CDR1 is DFQATT and CDR2 SNEGSKA (reference sequence). The CDR3 spans 14 residues. The CDR3 DNA follows: TGCAGTGCGATGGGACAGATCTCCTACAATGAGCAGCTCTTC. Protein sequence: CSAMGQISYNEQLF.

This clonotype was seen a few times. This chain uses TRBV7-9 with TRBJ2-1; D is unresolved. The V end lost 5 bases, the J end lost 7 bases, and 0 bases lay between the germline ends. This CDR3 has 9 residues. The V gene's germline CDR1 is SEHNR and CDR2 FQNEAQ (reference sequence). The CDR3: CASSNEQFF. In nucleotides, the CDR3 is TGTGCCAGCAGCAATGAGCAGTTCTTC.

This clonotype was picked up many times. V is TRBV20-1 and J is TRBJ1-5, with D possibly being TRBD1 (5 bases). Per germline, CDR1 DFQATT and CDR2 SNEGSKA (reference sequence). The CDR3 consists of 14 residues. With 5 bases removed from V and 0 bases from J, the gap between germline ends came to 11 bases. CDR3 sequence: CSAEGEHSNQPQHF. The CDR3 region has the DNA TGCAGTGCTGAAGGGGAGCATAGCAATCAGCCCCAGCATTTT.

V gene TRBV18 combines with J gene TRBJ2-1; 15 bases agree with TRBD2. Near its end, the DNA agrees better with TRBJ2-5, so the J call may be wrong. Germline assignment: CDR1 KGHSH and CDR2 LQKENI. The CDR3 is made up of 17 amino acids. This chain's CDR3 is CASSLGLAGGHQETQYF. The CDR3 DNA follows: TGTGCCAGCTCACTTGGACTAGCGGGGGGGCATCAAGAGACCCAGTACTTC.

This clonotype was counted at least ten times. J is TRBJ1-1 and V is TRBV9; D may be TRBD1 (6 bases). The CDR3 is 16 amino acids. CDR1 is SGDLS and CDR2 is YYNGEE in the germline V gene. Trimming removed 6 bases at V and 1 base at J, with 19 bases between. In nucleotides, the CDR3 is TGTGCCAGCACGGCATATGGGGGGCTAGGGAACACTGAAGCTTTCTTT. It encodes CASTAYGGLGNTEAFF.

Ten or more counts support this clonotype. This chain links TRBV11-2 with TRBJ1-5; D unresolved. Germline loops: CDR1 SGHAT, CDR2 FQNNGV. Trimming removed 3 bases from V and 3 bases from J, with 9 bases in between. The CDR3 has 14 residues. In DNA form, the CDR3 reads TGTGCCAGCAGCTTGGACGGTGTCAATCAGCCCCAGCATTTT. Its protein product is CASSLDGVNQPQHF.

This clonotype was observed at least ten times. This rearrangement joins TRBV11-2 to TRBJ2-1; D not resolved. Germline V gene lookup returns CDR1 SGHAT and CDR2 FQNNGV. The CDR3 totals 12 residues. With 5 bases removed from V and 7 bases from J, the gap between germline ends came to 9 bases. This CDR3 is CASSLGLNEQFF. CDR3 nucleotides: TGTGCCAGCAGCCTTGGATTAAATGAGCAGTTCTTC.

J is TRBJ2-5 and V is TRBV3-1; TRBD2 aligns across 8 bases. CDR1 and CDR2 from the germline V gene are LGHDT and YNNKEL (reference sequence). The V and J ends lost 4 bases and 7 bases, in that order; junction bases with no gene match: 11. This CDR3 contains 15 residues. Here the CDR3 DNA reads TGTGCCAGCAGCCGGGGGAGCGGGGGAATTGGGACCCAGTACTTC. It specifies CASSRGSGGIGTQYF.

This clonotype appeared many times. The gene calls are TRBV20-1 and TRBJ1-1; D ambiguous. The CDR3 contains 13 residues. V dropped 0 bases and J dropped 3 bases, with 8 bases sitting between them. From germline, CDR1 is DFQATT and CDR2 SNEGSKA (reference sequence). The CDR3 DNA follows: TGCAGTGCTAGAGAGAGGAGGGACACTGAAGCTTTCTTT. The encoded protein is CSARERRDTEAFF.

This clonotype was seen many times. This chain connects TRBV18 to TRBJ1-1; no reliable D call. V lost 0 bases and J 0 bases, leaving 8 bases between the germline ends. The germline CDR1 and CDR2 sequences are KGHSH and LQKENI. The CDR3 extends over 15 amino acids. The CDR3 DNA is TGTGCCAGCTCACCACCATGGACGGTGAACACTGAAGCTTTCTTT. Translated: CASSPPWTVNTEAFF. The whole variable domain, filled in from reference TRBV18 and TRBJ1-1, reads NAGVMQNPRHLVRRRGQEARLRCSPMKGHSHVYWYRQLPEEGLKFMVYLQKENIIDESGMPKERFSAEFPKEGPSILRIQQVVRGDSAAYFCASSPPWTVNTEAFFGQGTRLTVV.

This clonotype was detected ten times or more. V is TRBV2 and J is TRBJ2-7; the D is unclear. From germline, CDR1 is SNHLY and CDR2 FYNNEI. V gave up 6 bases and J gave up 3 bases, with 9 bases separating them. The CDR3 extends over 12 amino acids. This CDR3 is CASSESDYEQYF. In DNA, the CDR3 is TGTGCCAGCAGCGAATCTGACTACGAGCAGTACTTC.

The rearrangement links TRBV6-1 to TRBJ1-6; a possible D gene is TRBD1 (5 bases). The V end was cut by 6 bases, the J end by 10 bases, with 10 bases between. This CDR3 is built from 12 residues. Germline V gene lookup returns CDR1 MNHNS and CDR2 SASEGT. CDR3 coding DNA: TGTGCCAGCAGGGGGGTGGAATCACCCCTCCACTTT. Translating it yields CASRGVESPLHF.

Many counts were recorded for this clonotype. The rearrangement joins TRBV6-1 to TRBJ1-1, with D unresolved. The CDR3 consists of 14 residues. Per the germline V gene, CDR1 is MNHNS and CDR2 is SASEGT. The V end lost 6 bases, the J end lost 0 bases, and 11 bases lay between the germline ends. The CDR3 is CASSPLPLNTEAFF. Written as DNA, the CDR3 is TGTGCCAGCAGCCCACTCCCCTTGAACACTGAAGCTTTCTTT.

This clonotype was found many times. The chain couples TRBV9 to TRBJ2-2; 15 positions match TRBD2. J was trimmed by 1 base and V by 2 bases; bases with no gene match: 3. The germline V gene encodes CDR1 SGDLS and CDR2 YYNGEE. This CDR3 contains 18 residues. The CDR3 coding sequence is TGTGCCAGCAGCGTTTCGGGACTAGCGGGGGGGAACACCGGGGAGCTGTTTTTT. Protein sequence: CASSVSGLAGGNTGELFF.

The chain is built from TRBV12-3 or TRBV12-4 and TRBJ2-1; 9 positions match TRBD2. The CDR3 length is 17 residues. The ends lost 3 bases at V and 12 bases at J; junction bases unmatched: 18. CDR3 region: CASSFGGGAYAMSGQFF. CDR3 in DNA: TGTGCCAGCAGTTTCGGCGGGGGGGCCTATGCGATGAGTGGGCAGTTCTTC.

Many counts were recorded for this clonotype. The V call is TRBV7-9, the J call TRBJ2-3, with 9 bases matching TRBD2. The V gene's germline CDR1 is SEHNR and CDR2 FQNEAQ (reference sequence). J lost 0 bases, V lost 7 bases, and 5 bases had no gene match. CDR3 length: 15 residues. The CDR3: CASILAGGSTDTQYF. The CDR3 nucleotides are TGTGCCAGCATCCTGGCGGGGGGGAGCACAGATACGCAGTATTTT. Looking up the rest from reference TRBV7-9 and TRBJ2-3 gives the full variable domain: DTGVSQNPRHKITKRGQNVTFRCDPISEHNRLYWYRQTLGQGPEFLTYFQNEAQLEKSRLLSDRFSAERPKGSFSTLEIQRTEQGDSAMYLCASILAGGSTDTQYFGPGTRLTVL.